The T cell receptor (beta chain) under discussion was sequenced for a study of T cell repertoires in cytomegalovirus infection. TCRdb reprocessed the reads with MiXCR, giving one entry per CDR3 protein. This sample has approximately 100,000 distinct CDR3 sequences, with roughly 41% found just once. A remark on this clonotype: Its antigen is not known. The junction does not match germline at one end; this may be a read error.

The TCR sequence derives from a human donor in good health (CMV status not recorded). Some clones in this sample may be carry-over from other donors' samples. Sample: CD8+ T cells from cultured PBMCs, taken from culture after CMV antigen stimulation.

The CDR3 reads CANSPLRGSYEQYF. In DNA, the CDR3 is TGTGCCAACTCACCACTCAGGGGCTCCTACGAGCAGTACTTC. This chain connects TRBV18 to TRBJ2-7; the D gene is possibly TRBD1 (6 bases). The CDR3 totals 14 residues. From germline, CDR1 is KGHSH and CDR2 LQKENI.